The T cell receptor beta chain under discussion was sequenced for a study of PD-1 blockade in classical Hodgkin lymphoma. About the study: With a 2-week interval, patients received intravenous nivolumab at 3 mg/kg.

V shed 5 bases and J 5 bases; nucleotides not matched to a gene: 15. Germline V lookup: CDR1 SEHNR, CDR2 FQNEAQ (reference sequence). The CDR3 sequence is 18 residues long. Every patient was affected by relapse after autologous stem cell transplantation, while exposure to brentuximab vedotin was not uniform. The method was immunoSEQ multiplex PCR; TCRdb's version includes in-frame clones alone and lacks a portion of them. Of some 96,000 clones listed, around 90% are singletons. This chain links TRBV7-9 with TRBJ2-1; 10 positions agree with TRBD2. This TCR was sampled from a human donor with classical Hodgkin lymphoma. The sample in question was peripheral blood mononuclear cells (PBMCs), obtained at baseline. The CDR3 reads CASSVTALAGADDNEQFF. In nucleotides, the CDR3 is TGTGCCAGCAGCGTAACGGCCCTAGCGGGAGCTGACGACAATGAGCAGTTCTTC.